A selection of T cell receptor beta chains follows, all from one sample in a study of immune heterogeneity within non-small cell lung tumors. TCRdb reprocessed the multiplex PCR reads via MiXCR and lists one record per CDR3 protein. The sample consists of 9,500 to 11,000 distinct CDR3 sequences, approximately 18% of them appearing once. Sequenced input: lung tumor tissue. The receptors come from a man in his fifties or sixties with non-small cell lung cancer. CDR3s leave out the opening cysteine and the closing phenylalanine or tryptophan. Fields, in order: V gene, CDR3 length, J gene, CDR3 protein.

TRBV30	11	TRBJ1-6	AWTGHYNSPLH
TRBV20-1	11	TRBJ2-1	SAPAQGRDEQF
TRBV28	9	TRBJ2-7	ASSFKNEQY
TRBV20-1	9	TRBJ2-1	SARVVSEQF
TRBV19	11	TRBJ1-2	ASSLAGAGGYT
TRBV10-2	14	TRBJ2-1	ASTGLAGVGSKEQF
TRBV20-1	10	TRBJ2-3	SAPQGADTQY
TRBV6-1	15	TRBJ2-1	ASSQSAGSFGENEQF
TRBV5-1	12	TRBJ1-1	ASSLGFPPIEAF
TRBV20-1	13	TRBJ1-3	SAREKGFSGNTIY
TRBV12-3/TRBV12-4	11	TRBJ1-2	ASSLVRGGGYT
TRBV7-8	13	TRBJ2-7	ASSSTLQGGFEQY
TRBV20-1	11	TRBJ2-3	SPTSGSTDTQY
TRBV7-2	11	TRBJ1-4	ASSFSLNEKLF
TRBV6-1	10	TRBJ1-5	ASSEGNQPQH
TRBV30	13	TRBJ2-3	AWSAPGGSTDTQY
TRBV6-2/TRBV6-3	12	TRBJ2-7	ASSVDHNSFQQY
TRBV7-9	9	TRBJ2-7	ASSPVYEQY
TRBV20-1	11	TRBJ2-7	SARWGGSYEQY
TRBV30	12	TRBJ2-1	AAGPAGSYNGQF
TRBV10-3	13	TRBJ2-5	AISAGTNPPETQY
TRBV20-1	12	TRBJ1-4	SATTGISGEKLF
TRBV20-1	14	TRBJ1-6	SARDPRGGAGSPLH
TRBV6-2/TRBV6-3	14	TRBJ2-7	ASSYGTSGRWTEQY
TRBV11-2	12	TRBJ2-2	ASSRSGGTGELF
TRBV28	12	TRBJ1-1	ASSSPPGDTEAF
TRBV6-1	13	TRBJ2-7	ASSLEQGASYEQY
TRBV19	9	TRBJ1-1	ASSGNTEAF
TRBV24-1	11	TRBJ2-7	ATSGGVLAEQY
TRBV11-3	12	TRBJ2-7	ASSLGGGPYEQY
TRBV20-1	10	TRBJ2-1	SARDDREALF
TRBV3-1	14	TRBJ1-5	ASSQAPYSGNQPQH
TRBV18	12	TRBJ2-2	ASRRGYYTGELF
TRBV11-2	11	TRBJ1-5	ASSLEPDQPQH